These 22 T cell receptor beta chains were all obtained from the same sample, sequenced in a study of blood T cells in healthy people across ages. A second roughly 7 to 11 cycle PCR used barcoded and J-beta primers. A single record per CDR3 protein comes from TCRdb applying MiXCR to the 5' RACE reads. The profile shows about 1.6 million distinct CDR3 sequences, roughly 32% of them singletons. Sequences were obtained from blood. Every receptor here comes from a woman under 40 in good health.

In this sample, this clonotype turned up many times. V is TRBV4-1 and J is TRBJ2-7; D is perhaps TRBD2 (6 bases). V lost 2 bases and J lost 5, with 19 bases in between. The CDR3 has 16 amino acids. The germline V gene has CDR1 MGHRA and CDR2 YSYEKL. The CDR3 region is CASSQFLSFTGDEQYF. In DNA, the CDR3 is TGCGCCAGCAGCCAATTTCTATCGTTTACGGGGGACGAGCAGTACTTC.

This clonotype turned up a few times. V usage is TRBV20-1 and J usage is TRBJ2-1; 7 bases are shared with TRBD1. V was pared by 5 bases and J by 3 bases, with 7 bases of the junction left unmatched. This CDR3 is built from 14 residues. Germline CDR1 reads DFQATT; CDR2 reads SNEGSKA (reference sequence). CDR3 sequence (DNA): TGCAGTGCTCCTAGACAGGGCTTCTACAATGAGCAGTTCTTC. This codes for CSAPRQGFYNEQFF.

In this sample, this clonotype turned up many times. The chain links TRBV6-5 to TRBJ2-3, with D perhaps matching TRBD2 (5 bases). Trimming took off 7 bases at V and 5 bases at J, with 10 bases between the two ends. Germline assignment: CDR1 MNHEY and CDR2 SVGAGI. This CDR3 contains 12 residues. CDR3 amino acids: CASKVGEDTQYF. The CDR3 region has the DNA TGTGCCAGCAAGGTCGGGGAAGATACGCAGTATTTT.

This clonotype has more than one count but fewer than ten. The genes are TRBV27 and TRBJ2-7, with D unclear. V dropped 6 bases and J dropped 0 bases, with 9 bases sitting between them. The CDR3 is 13 residues long. Germline V CDR1 and CDR2: MNHEY, SMNVEV (reference sequence). The CDR3 loop is CASRTYSSYEQYF. DNA of the CDR3: TGTGCCAGCAGGACCTACAGCTCCTACGAGCAGTACTTC.

A remark on this clonotype: A read error is possible here, since a much larger clone lies one base away. The chain joins TRBV29-1 to TRBJ1-2; D call uncertain. This CDR3 spans 13 amino acids. Trimming shortened V by 4 bases and J by 5 bases, and 14 bases separated the two germline ends. Germline-derived CDR1 and CDR2 are SQVTM and ANQGSEA. This chain's CDR3 is CSVGASLRYGYTF. In nucleotides, the CDR3 is TGCAGCGTTGGGGCATCACTGCGATATGGCTACACCTTC. The variable domain in full, completed from reference TRBV29-1 and TRBJ1-2, reads SAVISQKPSRDICQRGTSLTIQCQVDSQVTMMFWYRQQPGQSLTLIATANQGSEATYESGFVIDKFPISRPNLTFSTLTVSNMSPEDSSIYLCSVGASLRYGYTFGSGTRLTVV.

The chain recombines TRBV27 with TRBJ1-1; D is uncertain. The CDR3 is 13 amino acids. The germline V and J ends were trimmed by 4 bases and 5 bases, with 11 bases remaining between them. Germline V CDR1 and CDR2: MNHEY, SMNVEV (reference sequence). The CDR3 DNA sequence: TGTGCCAGCAGTTCGCAGAGAACAACTGAAGCTTTCTTT. It yields the protein CASSSQRTTEAFF.

The rearrangement joins TRBV20-1 to TRBJ1-5; 9 bases line up with TRBD1. CDR1 is DFQATT and CDR2 is SNEGSKA in the germline V gene (reference sequence). The CDR3 has 17 residues. After removal of 3 bases from V and 0 bases from J, the junction contained 9 bases not matched to a gene. In DNA form, the CDR3 reads TGCAGTGCTAGGGACAGGGGTCGACTCAATAGCAATCAGCCCCAGCATTTT. Its translation is CSARDRGRLNSNQPQHF.

Only a few counts were recorded for this clonotype. The chain joins TRBV6-1 to TRBJ1-5, with D unresolved. The CDR3 extends over 13 amino acids. V gave up 3 bases and J gave up 6 bases, with 9 bases separating them. CDR1 is MNHNS and CDR2 is SASEGT in the germline V gene. CDR3 sequence (DNA): TGTGCCAGCAGTGAGAGGGATCGTCAGCCCCAGCATTTT. It is translated as CASSERDRQPQHF.

The gene calls are TRBV25-1 and TRBJ1-2; a possible D gene is TRBD1 (5 bases). The CDR3 is made up of 12 amino acids. From germline, CDR1 is MGHDK and CDR2 SYGVNS. Trimming left V 6 bases short and J 10 bases short, with 15 bases between. The CDR3 spells CASRSRGSDYTF. The CDR3 DNA follows: TGTGCCAGCAGGTCAAGGGGTTCTGACTACACCTTC.

V and J are TRBV3-1 and TRBJ2-4; no definite D call. The V end was cut by 4 bases, the J end by 0 bases, with 16 bases between. This CDR3 has 17 amino acids. CDR1 and CDR2 from the germline V gene are LGHDT and YNNKEL (reference sequence). This chain's CDR3 is CASSRLSSGLAKNIQYF. The CDR3 DNA sequence: TGTGCCAGCAGCCGCCTCTCGTCCGGGCTAGCCAAAAACATTCAGTACTTC.

The chain joins TRBV4-1 to TRBJ2-1; TRBD2 agrees at 7 bases. The end of the DNA fits TRBJ2-7 better, so the J call may be wrong. CDR1 and CDR2 (germline): MGHRA, YSYEKL. The CDR3 covers 17 residues. The CDR3 spells CASSQDLGLEKDNEQYF. In DNA, the CDR3 is TGCGCCAGCAGCCAAGATTTAGGACTAGAGAAGGACAATGAGCAGTACTTC.

The J gene is TRBJ2-1, the V gene TRBV7-9; TRBD2 agrees at 7 bases. Looked up from germline, CDR1 is SEHNR and CDR2 is FQNEAQ (reference sequence). The CDR3 has 15 amino acids. J lost 5 bases, V lost 1 base, and 5 bases had no gene match. The CDR3 sequence: CASSLGEGLHNEQFF. CDR3 nucleotides: TGTGCCAGCAGCTTAGGGGAGGGCCTCCACAATGAGCAGTTCTTC.

The rearrangement uses TRBV7-9 and TRBJ1-1; D remains unclear. Germline values: CDR1 SEHNR, CDR2 FQNEAQ (reference sequence). CDR3 length equals 15 residues. V lost 0 bases and J 3 bases, leaving 11 bases between the germline ends. The DNA for the CDR3 is TGTGCCAGCAGCTTAGCTGATCTGGCGTACACTGAAGCTTTCTTT. Amino acid sequence: CASSLADLAYTEAFF.

J is TRBJ1-2 and V is TRBV27, with no clear D. The CDR3 is made up of 13 amino acids. Germline lookup yields CDR1 MNHEY and CDR2 SMNVEV (reference sequence). The V and J ends lost 3 bases and 4 bases respectively, with 9 bases between them. The CDR3 DNA sequence: TGTGCCAGCAGTTTCTCCAGCTTCTATGGCTACACCTTC. Amino acids: CASSFSSFYGYTF.

The chain carries TRBV5-1 and TRBJ1-5; perhaps TRBD1 as D (6 bases). V was shortened by 6 bases and J by 3 bases, with 13 bases between the two germline ends. Per germline, CDR1 SGHRS and CDR2 YFSETQ. CDR3 length equals 14 residues. The CDR3 coding sequence is TGCGCCAGCAACCTAGGGGGTTTCAATCAGCCCCAGCATTTT. Translation gives CASNLGGFNQPQHF.

This clonotype was picked up a small number of times. This chain joins TRBV12-3 or TRBV12-4 and TRBJ2-5; maybe TRBD2 (6 bases). Trimming cost V 2 bases and J 6 bases, with 13 bases left between them. This CDR3 spans 14 amino acids. The DNA for the CDR3 is TGTGCCAGCAGTTTAAAGCGCGGCGGGAAGACCCAGTACTTC. This gives the protein CASSLKRGGKTQYF.

The chain recombines TRBV7-9 with TRBJ2-2; 12 bases match TRBD2. The V segment lost 5 bases and the J segment 4 bases; nucleotides outside the gene matches: 5. Germline V lookup: CDR1 SEHNR, CDR2 FQNEAQ (reference sequence). The CDR3 runs 16 residues. CDR3 bases: TGTGCCAGCAGCCCGACTAGCGGGGGAAGCACCGGGGAGCTGTTTTTT. It translates to CASSPTSGGSTGELFF.

This clonotype has at least ten counts. This chain links TRBV20-1 with TRBJ1-1; D call uncertain. V was shortened by 0 bases and J by 3 bases, with 5 bases between the two germline ends. There are 12 residues in the CDR3. Per the germline V gene, CDR1 is DFQATT and CDR2 is SNEGSKA (reference sequence). The CDR3 loop reads CSAREGHTEAFF. The DNA for the CDR3 is TGCAGTGCTAGAGAAGGACACACTGAAGCTTTCTTT.

The chain combines TRBV20-1 with TRBJ2-5; no firm D call. CDR3 length: 13 amino acids. The V gene lost 6 bases and the J gene lost 5 bases, with 16 bases spanning the gap. Germline values: CDR1 DFQATT, CDR2 SNEGSKA (reference sequence). The CDR3 protein is CSAIRVPAETQYF. CDR3 DNA sequence: TGCAGTGCCATCCGGGTCCCCGCGGAGACCCAGTACTTC.

V usage is TRBV27 and J usage is TRBJ2-7; the D is unclear. This CDR3 contains 14 residues. Trimming removed 6 bases from V and 0 bases from J, with 12 bases in between. Looked up from germline, CDR1 is MNHEY and CDR2 is SMNVEV (reference sequence). CDR3 sequence reads: CASRPDGISYEQYF. CDR3 in DNA: TGTGCCAGCAGACCGGACGGAATCTCCTACGAGCAGTACTTC.

The chain uses TRBV5-4 and TRBJ2-1; 8 bases agree with TRBD2. In germline, CDR1 is SGHNT, CDR2 YYREEE (reference sequence). The V segment lost 3 bases and the J segment 4 bases; nucleotides outside the gene matches: 12. The CDR3 consists of 17 residues. This CDR3 is CASSSGSGGGGYNEQFF. The CDR3 DNA is TGTGCCAGCAGCTCCGGCTCGGGGGGGGGCGGGTACAATGAGCAGTTCTTC.

The rearrangement joins TRBV5-6 to TRBJ2-3; the D gene is possibly TRBD2 (6 bases). The V and J ends lost 7 bases and 6 bases respectively, with 27 bases between them. CDR3 size: 17 residues. The germline gives CDR1 SGHDT, CDR2 YYEEEE. This CDR3 reads CASGTAGSFSESDTQYF. The CDR3 DNA reads as TGTGCCAGCGGAACTGCGGGGAGCTTCTCAGAATCGGATACGCAGTATTTT.